A single sample is the source of the 13 T cell receptor beta chains below, sequenced in a study of neoadjuvant anti-PD-1 for oral cavity cancer. Assay used: immunoSEQ multiplex PCR; TCRdb lists only in-frame clones, some missing. Found here are around 11,000 clones, roughly half of them singletons; the top ten hold over 20%. Material: tumor tissue, obtained before nivolumab (anti-PD-1) treatment. The receptors come from a person aged 35 to 85 with oral cavity squamous cell carcinoma.

This chain links TRBV30 with TRBJ1-2; TRBD1 matches at 11 bases. The CDR3 is 16 residues long. Germline CDR1 GTSNPN, CDR2 SVGIG (reference sequence). V lost 2 bases and J lost 3; bases outside the gene matches: 8. CDR3 DNA: TGTGCCTGGAGTATGACGCGGACAGGGGGCCACTATGGCTACACCTTC. This gives the protein CAWSMTRTGGHYGYTF. The full variable domain, its missing parts supplied by reference TRBV30 and TRBJ1-2, is SQTIHQWPATLVQPVGSPLSLECTVEGTSNPNLYWYRQAAGRGLQLLFYSVGIGQISSEVPQNLSASRPQDRQFILSSKKLLLSDSGFYLCAWSMTRTGGHYGYTFGSGTRLTVV.

This chain joins TRBV5-1 and TRBJ1-2; D perhaps matches TRBD1 (6 bases). V was cut by 1 base and J by 2 bases, with 12 bases left in between. Germline V CDR1 and CDR2: SGHRS, YFSETQ. CDR3 length: 15 residues. The CDR3 spells CASSLSGATNYGYTF. CDR3 in DNA: TGCGCCAGCAGCTTGTCAGGGGCCACCAACTATGGCTACACCTTC.

In this sample, this clone turned up a few times. J is TRBJ1-5 and V is TRBV5-1; D unclear. In germline, CDR1 is SGHRS, CDR2 YFSETQ. Trimming cost V 0 bases and J 7 bases, with 8 bases left between them. The CDR3 consists of 13 residues. The CDR3 DNA follows: TGCGCCAGCAGCTTGGCGGGAGGCCAGCCCCAGCATTTT. Translating gives CASSLAGGQPQHF.

This sequence joins TRBV5-3 and TRBJ1-5; the D gene is possibly TRBD1 (6 bases). TRBV5-3 is designated an ORF whose function remains uncertain. The CDR3 is 14 amino acids. V was cut by 5 bases and J by 3 bases, with 12 bases left in between. The CDR3 coding sequence is TGTGCCAGAAGGAGGGGGAGATTCAATCAGCCCCAGCATTTT. Amino acids: CARRRGRFNQPQHF.

As to this clone: Compared with germline, one end of the junction differs, possibly owing to a read error. The chain has TRBV11-2 and TRBJ2-7; TRBD1 matches 7 bases. The CDR3 runs 15 residues. CDR1 and CDR2 from the germline V gene are SGHAT and FQNNGV. The DNA of the CDR3 is TGTGCCAGCAGCATAGACAGGGCGAGCTCCTACGAGCAGTACTTC. It yields the protein CASSIDRASSYEQYF.

CDR3 amino acids: CASSLYPDRGGYTF. As DNA, the CDR3 is TGTGCCAGCAGTTTATACCCTGACAGGGGTGGCTACACCTTC. The rearrangement uses TRBV28 and TRBJ1-2, with 8 bases identical to TRBD1. This CDR3 has 14 amino acids. Losses at the gene ends were 1 base for V and 7 bases for J; bases not matched to a gene: 5. Germline CDR1 reads MDHEN; CDR2 reads SYDVKM.

J is TRBJ1-6 and V is TRBV19; the D is unclear. The CDR3 has 13 amino acids. The V and J ends lost 5 bases and 7 bases respectively, with 9 bases between them. The germline CDR1 and CDR2 sequences are LNHDA and SQIVND (reference sequence). The CDR3 sequence is CASSQVENSPLHF. The CDR3 DNA follows: TGTGCCAGTAGTCAAGTCGAAAATTCACCCCTCCACTTT.

This chain connects TRBV28 to TRBJ2-3; D perhaps matches TRBD1 (6 bases). Germline V lookup: CDR1 MDHEN, CDR2 SYDVKM. The CDR3 is 13 residues long. Trimming shortened V by 5 bases and J by 7 bases, and 13 bases separated the two germline ends. The CDR3 here is CASSPTGSNTQYF. In DNA form, the CDR3 reads TGTGCCAGCAGTCCGACAGGATCAAATACGCAGTATTTT. Drawing the rest from reference TRBV28 and TRBJ2-3, the complete variable domain is DVKVTQSSRYLVKRTGEKVFLECVQDMDHENMFWYRQDPGLGLRLIYFSYDVKMKEKGDIPEGYSVSREKKERFSLILESASTNQTSMYLCASSPTGSNTQYFGPGTRLTVL.

This chain uses TRBV27 with TRBJ1-6; D remains unclear. The CDR3 is made up of 15 amino acids. Trimming removed 4 bases at V and 7 bases at J, with 14 bases between. CDR1 is MNHEY, CDR2 SMNVEV, per germline (reference sequence). CDR3 DNA sequence: TGTGCCAGCAGTTCGTACGGCGGCTGGAATTCACCCCTCCACTTT. Residues: CASSSYGGWNSPLHF.

This chain links TRBV5-1 with TRBJ1-3, with 8 positions matching TRBD1. The junction had 9 bases not matched to a gene; V was cut back by 5 bases and J by 5 bases. This CDR3 comprises 15 residues. The germline gives CDR1 SGHRS, CDR2 YFSETQ. The CDR3 DNA reads TGCGCCAGCAGAGAGGTTCAGGGGGCTAGAAACACCATATATTTT. It codes for CASREVQGARNTIYF.

The chain is built from TRBV27 and TRBJ1-1; no definite D call. Germline CDR1 and CDR2: MNHEY and SMNVEV (reference sequence). V gave up 3 bases and J gave up 0 bases, with 14 bases separating them. There are 16 residues in the CDR3. The CDR3 here is CASSFDTASMNTEAFF. The CDR3, as DNA: TGTGCCAGCAGTTTTGACACCGCCTCAATGAACACTGAAGCTTTCTTT.

This clone showed up just once. This chain joins TRBV6-1 and TRBJ2-7; tentatively, D is TRBD1 or TRBD2 (5 bases each). The CDR3 totals 13 residues. The V gene lost 8 bases and the J gene lost 6 bases, with 17 bases spanning the gap. Germline CDR1 and CDR2: MNHNS and SASEGT. CDR3 nucleotides: TGTGCCAGCGGGTCTTTCGGGGCATCCGAGCAGTACTTC. Translating it yields CASGSFGASEQYF.

Concerning this clone: Other nucleotide sequences in the sample specify the same CDR3. This chain uses TRBV6-6 with TRBJ1-1, with 7 bases fitting TRBD1. CDR3 length: 15 residues. V was pared by 2 bases and J by 1 base, with 4 bases of the junction left unmatched. Germline V gene lookup returns CDR1 MNHNY and CDR2 SVGAGI (reference sequence). CDR3 coding DNA: TGTGCCAGCAGTTACGGGGGACAGCCGAACACTGAAGCTTTCTTT. This sequence encodes CASSYGGQPNTEAFF.